A single sample is the source of the 21 T cell receptor beta chains below, sequenced in a study of PD-1 blockade in classical Hodgkin lymphoma. Generated by immunoSEQ multiplex PCR, the TCRdb table keeps only in-frame clones and is missing some. This table holds about 36,000 clones, more than 65% found once. Brentuximab vedotin exposure varied among the patients, all of whom had relapsed after autologous stem cell transplantation. The sequencing used peripheral blood mononuclear cells (PBMCs), collected before the second cycle of nivolumab. All receptors come from a human donor with classical Hodgkin lymphoma.

This chain joins TRBV7-6 and TRBJ2-7; a possible D gene is TRBD2 (5 bases). The V gene's germline CDR1 is SGHVS and CDR2 FNYEAQ. The CDR3 consists of 14 residues. The germline V and J ends were trimmed by 1 base and 4 bases, with 11 bases remaining between them. Here the CDR3 DNA reads TGTGCCAGCAGCTTAGGAGGGAACGGATACGAGCAGTACTTC. It yields the protein CASSLGGNGYEQYF.

This clone was observed a handful of times. J is TRBJ2-1 and V is TRBV6-1; D is unresolved. Trimming removed 6 bases from V and 7 bases from J, with 10 bases in between. CDR3 length: 12 amino acids. Germline CDR1 is MNHNS and CDR2 is SASEGT. In DNA, the CDR3 is TGTGCCAGCAGACTCGTTATTAATGAGCAGTTCTTC. Translating it yields CASRLVINEQFF.

The CDR3: CASSPRDRLYEQYF. The CDR3 DNA reads as TGTGCCAGCAGCCCCCGAGACAGGCTCTACGAGCAGTACTTC. This rearrangement joins TRBV7-9 to TRBJ2-7; tentative D call: TRBD1 (6 bases). V lost 5 bases, J lost 3 bases, and 14 bases lay in between. The CDR3 extends over 14 amino acids. The germline CDR1 and CDR2 sequences are SEHNR and FQNEAQ (reference sequence).

This clone has just a few counts. The chain couples TRBV5-1 to TRBJ2-7; 9 nucleotides line up with TRBD1. Germline V lookup: CDR1 SGHRS, CDR2 YFSETQ. Trimming took 4 bases from V and 5 from J; bases not matched to a gene: 7. The CDR3 length is 14 residues. CDR3 in amino acids: CASSQDRGVDEQYF. The DNA for the CDR3 is TGCGCCAGCAGCCAAGACAGGGGGGTGGACGAGCAGTACTTC.

V and J are TRBV28 and TRBJ2-7, with 8 nucleotides matching TRBD2. The V gene's germline CDR1 is MDHEN and CDR2 SYDVKM. The J segment lost 0 bases and the V segment lost 4 bases, leaving 8 bases of the junction unmatched. The CDR3 consists of 16 residues. CDR3 protein: CASSSPIAGSSYEQYF. The CDR3 DNA reads as TGTGCCAGCAGTTCCCCTATAGCGGGGAGCTCCTACGAGCAGTACTTC.

This clone appeared a few times. This rearrangement joins TRBV9 to TRBJ1-1; 8 nucleotides line up with TRBD1. This CDR3 is 15 amino acids long. From germline, CDR1 is SGDLS and CDR2 YYNGEE. The ends lost 0 bases at V and 4 bases at J; junction bases unmatched: 5. Here the CDR3 DNA reads TGTGCCAGCAGCGTAGAGGGACAGGTGGCCACTGAAGCTTTCTTT. Its translation is CASSVEGQVATEAFF. The variable domain in full, completed from reference TRBV9 and TRBJ1-1, reads DSGVTQTPKHLITATGQRVTLRCSPRSGDLSVYWYQQSLDQGLQFLIQYYNGEERAKGNILERFSAQQFPDLHSELNLSSLELGDSALYFCASSVEGQVATEAFFGQGTRLTVV.

The chain has TRBV28 and TRBJ2-5, with a possible D match to TRBD2 (6 bases). Germline V gives CDR1 MDHEN, CDR2 SYDVKM. The CDR3 is 15 amino acids. V lost 3 bases and J 1 base, leaving 12 bases between the germline ends. This CDR3 is CASSFRETPQETQYF. The CDR3 DNA sequence: TGTGCCAGCAGTTTCCGGGAGACTCCCCAAGAGACCCAGTACTTC.

V gene TRBV9 combines with J gene TRBJ1-1, with 7 positions matching TRBD1. The germline gives CDR1 SGDLS, CDR2 YYNGEE. The CDR3 runs 15 residues. The V gene end was trimmed by 4 bases and the J gene end by 1 base; junction bases not matched to a gene: 7. The CDR3: CASSLQGQPNTEAFF. CDR3 nucleotide sequence: TGTGCCAGCAGCTTACAGGGACAGCCGAACACTGAAGCTTTCTTT.

This clone was recorded once. The chain uses TRBV6-6 and TRBJ1-3; 9 nucleotides line up with TRBD1. The CDR3 runs to 15 residues. Germline V gene lookup returns CDR1 MNHNY and CDR2 SVGAGI (reference sequence). Trimming at V came to 6 bases and at J to 4 bases, leaving 7 bases not matched to a gene. CDR3 region: CASRGLDRGGNTIYF. DNA for the CDR3: TGTGCCAGCAGGGGGTTGGACAGGGGAGGAAACACCATATATTTT.

Written as DNA, the CDR3 is TGTGCCAGCAGCCGACACACAGATACGCAGTATTTT. This codes for CASSRHTDTQYF. The chain couples TRBV27 to TRBJ2-3; D not certain. The CDR3 is 12 amino acids. CDR1 and CDR2 (germline): MNHEY, SMNVEV (reference sequence). The V gene lost 6 bases and the J gene lost 2 bases, with 6 bases spanning the gap.

The chain couples TRBV25-1 to TRBJ2-7, with D perhaps TRBD1 (8 bases). The CDR3 runs to 13 residues. CDR1 is MGHDK, CDR2 SYGVNS, per germline. V lost 6 bases to trimming and J lost 4 bases, with 13 bases between them. Here the CDR3 DNA reads TGTGCCAGCAGAAAACAGGGGGGGTACGAGCAGTACTTC. As protein: CASRKQGGYEQYF.

The rearrangement uses TRBV19 and TRBJ2-7; TRBD1 matches at 7 bases. CDR1 is LNHDA and CDR2 is SQIVND in the germline V gene (reference sequence). V gave up 3 bases and J gave up 2 bases; unmatched junction bases: 10. The CDR3 has 16 residues. This chain's CDR3 is CASSIRGQDATYEQYF. The CDR3 nucleotides are TGTGCCAGTAGTATCAGAGGACAGGACGCAACCTACGAGCAGTACTTC.

The gene calls are TRBV7-9 and TRBJ2-7, with D unclear. CDR1 SEHNR and CDR2 FQNEAQ come from the germline V gene (reference sequence). V lost 2 bases and J lost 3, with 14 bases in between. The CDR3 consists of 15 residues. The CDR3 DNA reads TGTGCCAGCAGCTTATATTATCCACAAATCTACGAGCAGTACTTC. The encoded protein is CASSLYYPQIYEQYF.

This sequence joins TRBV9 and TRBJ1-4; 7 bases line up with TRBD1. Germline lookup yields CDR1 SGDLS and CDR2 YYNGEE. The V and J ends lost 2 bases and 2 bases, in that order; junction bases with no gene match: 3. CDR3 length: 15 residues. The CDR3 loop reads CASSVTGATNEKLFF. The CDR3 DNA reads as TGTGCCAGCAGCGTCACAGGGGCCACTAATGAAAAACTGTTTTTT.

The chain joins TRBV18 to TRBJ1-6; D unclear. Germline CDR1 and CDR2: KGHSH and LQKENI. The CDR3 consists of 15 residues. V was clipped by 4 bases and J by 7 bases, with 14 bases between them. The DNA for the CDR3 is TGTGCCAGCTCACAGGGTACGGAGAAGAATTCACCCCTCCACTTT. This translates into CASSQGTEKNSPLHF. The variable domain in full, with the rest retrieved from reference TRBV18 and TRBJ1-6, is NAGVMQNPRHLVRRRGQEARLRCSPMKGHSHVYWYRQLPEEGLKFMVYLQKENIIDESGMPKERFSAEFPKEGPSILRIQQVVRGDSAAYFCASSQGTEKNSPLHFGNGTRLTVT.

The chain links TRBV7-2 to TRBJ2-7, with 11 bases identical to TRBD1. J gave up 6 bases and V 0 bases, and 1 base lay outside the gene matches. Per the germline V gene, CDR1 is SGHTA and CDR2 is FQGNSA. This CDR3 has 14 residues. CDR3: CASSLAGTGGEQYF. The CDR3 nucleotides read TGTGCCAGCAGCTTAGCCGGGACAGGGGGCGAGCAGTACTTC.

The chain joins TRBV7-2 to TRBJ2-7; TRBD2 matches 12 bases. The V and J ends lost 5 bases and 6 bases, in that order; junction bases with no gene match: 11. Germline V gene lookup returns CDR1 SGHTA and CDR2 FQGNSA. This CDR3 has 16 residues. The CDR3 DNA is TGTGCCAGCAGCGTCTCCGGGACTAGCGGGCTGGTCGAGCAGTACTTC. It codes for CASSVSGTSGLVEQYF.

This chain links TRBV11-3 with TRBJ2-7; D may be TRBD2 (7 bases). The CDR3 covers 17 residues. Germline CDR1 is SGHNT and CDR2 is YENEEA. Trimming stripped 4 bases from V and 1 base from J, with 20 bases between. In DNA, the CDR3 is TGTGCCAGCAGCTCCGTCGGGGAGGGGGTTGGGTCCTACGAGCAGTACTTC. It yields the protein CASSSVGEGVGSYEQYF.

The rearrangement joins TRBV9 to TRBJ2-3; TRBD2 matches at 11 bases. The ends lost 3 bases at V and 1 base at J; junction bases unmatched: 1. This CDR3 spans 15 amino acids. Germline V gives CDR1 SGDLS, CDR2 YYNGEE. The CDR3: CASSAGLAGTDTQYF. CDR3 coding DNA: TGTGCCAGCAGCGCGGGACTAGCGGGCACAGATACGCAGTATTTT.

J is TRBJ1-2 and V is TRBV28; perhaps TRBD1 as D (6 bases). Per germline, CDR1 MDHEN and CDR2 SYDVKM. V was shortened by 10 bases and J by 5 bases, with 14 bases between the two germline ends. There are 12 residues in the CDR3. The CDR3 DNA sequence: TGTGCCACCGCCGGGGGCGGATATGGCTACACCTTC. This gives the protein CATAGGGYGYTF.

In DNA, the CDR3 is TGCGCCAGCAGCTTCTCACGGGAGGCAGATACGCAGTATTTT. As protein: CASSFSREADTQYF. This chain joins TRBV5-1 and TRBJ2-3, with TRBD2 identical over 7 bases. Germline V CDR1 and CDR2: SGHRS, YFSETQ. CDR3 size: 14 residues. V lost 2 bases to trimming and J lost 4 bases; unmatched junction nucleotides: 4.